This T cell receptor beta chain was sequenced during a study of blood T cell repertoires in COVID-19. Background on the study: Italy, Spain and the United States were the sources of the convalescent and acute COVID-19 samples.

The length of the CDR3 is 12 residues. The germline gives CDR1 LNHNV, CDR2 YYDKDF (reference sequence). The V and J ends lost 7 bases and 7 bases respectively, with 8 bases between them. Only in-frame clones appear in the TCRdb table, and some are missing; sequencing was by immunoSEQ multiplex PCR. The sample lists 200,000 to 300,000 clones, roughly nine tenths seen once, with about 4% in the top ten. The chain recombines TRBV15 with TRBJ1-6, with a possible D match to TRBD1 (5 bases). This TCR derives from a man in his 60s who had recovered from COVID-19. The source material was peripheral blood. The CDR3, as DNA: TGTGCCACCACGCAGGGCAATTCACCCCTCCACTTT. It yields the protein CATTQGNSPLHF.